This is a list of T cell receptor beta chains from one sample in a study of graft-versus-host responses after intestinal transplantation. For these receptors, no antigen is known. Sequencing was performed with immunoSEQ multiplex PCR; in TCRdb, only in-frame clones are kept and a portion is missing. The table has 80,000 to 95,000 clones, about 93% seen once. The source was unstimulated CD8+ T cells sorted from spleen or lymph node cells, collected before intestinal transplant. These receptors all stem from a human donor who received an intestinal transplant. The CDR3 runs from the conserved cysteine through the conserved F or W. D genes are given only for firm matches. Expanded clones are given a class, and other clones once, few, many or no size at all.

j_call d_call clone_size v_call cdr3_nt cdr3_aa
TRBJ1-1 TRBD1 NA TRBV7-6 TGTGCCAGCAGCTTATATGCAGGGGGATGGGACACTGAAGCTTTCTTT CASSLYAGGWDTEAFF
TRBJ2-1 TRBD2 once TRBV10-3 TGTGCCATCAGTGAGGCGGGGGGGGCTTACAATGAGCAGTTCTTC CAISEAGGAYNEQFF
TRBJ1-2 NA NA TRBV4-2 TGTGCCAGCAGCCAAGGGACAGTGGGGTATGGCTACACCTTC CASSQGTVGYGYTF
TRBJ2-7 TRBD2 NA TRBV19 TGTGCCAGTAGCGAGGGACTAGCGGGGATGTACGAGCAGTACTTC CASSEGLAGMYEQYF
TRBJ2-3 NA NA TRBV5-5 TGTGCCAGCAGCTACATCACAGATACGCAGTATTTT CASSYITDTQYF
TRBJ2-5 TRBD2 NA TRBV11-2 TGTGCCAGCAGCTTGACGGGGGGGCTAGAGACCCAGTACTTC CASSLTGGLETQYF
TRBJ1-5 NA NA TRBV19 TGTGCCAGTAGTATTGGGGCCGGGGGACATCAGCCCCAGCATTTT CASSIGAGGHQPQHF
TRBJ2-2 TRBD2 NA TRBV4-3 TGCGCCAGCAGCCAAGATCGGGGGGGGCCGACCGGGGAGCTGTTTTTT CASSQDRGGPTGELFF
TRBJ1-2 TRBD1 NA TRBV4-2 TGTGCCAGCAGCCAAGAAGCAGGGGGCGGCTATGGCTACACCTTC CASSQEAGGGYGYTF
TRBJ2-7 NA NA TRBV7-2 TGTGCCAGCAGCATAACCGGGTGGCAGTTTGCGGGGAGCGAGCAGTACTTC CASSITGWQFAGSEQYF
TRBJ2-7 TRBD1 NA TRBV9 TGTGCCAGCAGCGTAGGGGGACAGGGGGCGAGAGAGCAGTACTTC CASSVGGQGAREQYF
TRBJ1-1 NA NA TRBV16 TGTGCCAGCAGCCAATCTTCGGGGAATAGAGCTTTCTTT CASSQSSGNRAFF
TRBJ2-2 NA NA TRBV29-1 TGCAGCGTTGGGGCAACGAACACCGGGGAGCTGTTTTTT CSVGATNTGELFF
TRBJ2-3 TRBD2 NA TRBV7-9 TGTGCCAGCAGACCCCGACTAGCGGGGGCTTCTCCAGATACGCAGTATTTT CASRPRLAGASPDTQYF
TRBJ1-1 NA NA TRBV11-2 TGTGCCAGCAGCTACCGCCGGGACTCGTACTGGAACACTGAAGCTTTCTTT CASSYRRDSYWNTEAFF
TRBJ2-4 NA NA TRBV7-2 TGTGCCAGCAGCTTAGGGGGGTCCGGGACAATAAACATTCAGTACTTC CASSLGGSGTINIQYF
TRBJ1-4 NA NA TRBV9 TGTGCCAGCAGCCTTAGTCAGGGAGGAACTAATGAAAAACTGTTTTTT CASSLSQGGTNEKLFF
TRBJ2-1 TRBD2 NA TRBV7-8 TGTGCCAGCAGTCGTCTTTCCGGACTAGCGGTCAACAATGAGCAGTTCTTC CASSRLSGLAVNNEQFF
TRBJ2-5 NA NA TRBV6-6 TGTGCCAGCAGTTACTCGCATATGAGAGAGAACCAGTACTTC CASSYSHMRENQYF